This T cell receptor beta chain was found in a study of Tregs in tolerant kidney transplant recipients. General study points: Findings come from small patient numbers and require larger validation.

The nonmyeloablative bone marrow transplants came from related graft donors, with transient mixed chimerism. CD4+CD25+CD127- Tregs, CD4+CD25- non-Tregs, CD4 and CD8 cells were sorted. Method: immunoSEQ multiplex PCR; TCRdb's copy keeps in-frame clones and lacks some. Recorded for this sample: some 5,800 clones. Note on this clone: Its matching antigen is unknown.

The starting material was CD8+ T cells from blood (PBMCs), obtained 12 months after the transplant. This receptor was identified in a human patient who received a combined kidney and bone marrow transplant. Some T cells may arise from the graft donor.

The sequenced CDR3 bases are TGCGCCAGCCAGCGGGAGGGTGAG. Its translation: CASQREGE. The full CDR3 protein is CASQREGEQFF. The chain employs TRBV5-1 and TRBJ2-1, with 10 positions matching TRBD2. Read sequence stops 3 residues before the CDR3 end, and the germline J gene provides the missing end. Germline CDR1 and CDR2: SGHRS and YFSETQ. This CDR3 has 11 amino acids. The V segment lost 7 bases and the J segment 9 bases; nucleotides outside the gene matches: 1. Complete variable domain (other parts from reference TRBV5-1 and TRBJ2-1): KAGVTQTPRYLIKTRGQQVTLSCSPISGHRSVSWYQQTPGQGLQFLFEYFSETQRNKGNFPGRFSGRQFSNSRSEMNVSTLELGDSALYLCASQREGEQFFGPGTRLTVL.